This TCR beta chain emerged from a study of cytomegalovirus exposure and HLA in healthy donors (TCRdb year 2017). Background on the whole study: The 670 or so repertoires of the first cohort and the roughly 120 validation repertoires were produced on the same platform, according to a later analysis. The study combined high-throughput TCR immunosequencing, statistical association of individual TCRs with disease status, and machine learning to predict cytomegalovirus infection status. Besides the first cohort of approximately 710 subjects, a separate validation cohort made up of 120 or so different subjects was used. The aim of the study was to test whether cataloging public T cell receptors could identify signatures of past pathogen exposure. Summary of the overall study and its limitations: In vitro tests confirmed that a few of the cytomegalovirus-associated TCR beta chains recognize cytomegalovirus antigens. A later analysis found that TCRs clustered in the first cohort also tended to co-occur in the approximately 120 validation repertoires, with approximately 95% of cluster scores above 0. Most TCR sequences were seen in very few donors, while some public TCRs were found in many individuals. It was suggested by the authors that the approach could potentially be generalized to other disease states and immunological phenotypes. The classifier was reported to diagnose cytomegalovirus status with high specificity and sensitivity in both the original and validation cohorts. In the study, some 160 TCR beta chains were listed as associated with cytomegalovirus. A later analysis lacked HLA typing for the validation cohort, so it scored co-occurrence in that cohort across all 110 or so repertoires.

Regarding this clone: No cognate antigen has been identified for it. No base qualities exist here, and no much larger clone lies one base off it.

From the cysteine through the phenylalanine, the CDR3 covers 16 amino acids. Of all the DNA, just the CDR3 is kept, 48 bases in frame from base 1. Ends trimmed: V by 6 bases, J by 5 bases; bases unmatched to a gene: 7. The germline V gene encodes CDR1 SGHTA and CDR2 FQGNSA. Libraries were prepared through the immunoSEQ multiplex PCR assay. Per the source publication's procedure: A statistical classification framework was developed to diagnose cytomegalovirus status using the catalog of TCR beta chain sequences. The table was pulled from immuneACCESS by TCRdb, which kept in-frame rearrangements only. Such tables lose some clones; where checked, under half of the loss comes from unresolved V genes, and the rest has no known cause. V and J calls and clone size come straight from that table; D and trimming were deduced from the DNA. For this sample there are 150,000 or so clones; nearly 90% appear just once. In total, the top ten clones hold over 8.5% of the sample.

Separate from the roughly 630-subject first cohort, the validation cohort of about 130 subjects was the group to which the donors belonged. This sequence originates from a woman under 30 in good health and CMV-seropositive. The chain was built from TRBV7-2 and TRBJ1-6, with TRBD1 identical over 10 junction bases. Sequencing input: PBMCs. The DNA is as follows: TGTGCCAGCAGTCAGACAGGGGGCAAACATAATTCACCCCTCCACTTT. The encoded protein is CASSQTGGKHNSPLHF.